The 18 T cell receptor beta chains listed next were all sequenced from one sample in a study of multiple sclerosis patients with progressive multifocal leukoencephalopathy. Time point of the sample: before natalizumab initiation. Produced via immunoSEQ multiplex PCR; TCRdb's table is partial and in-frame only. The sample shows some 31,000 clones, around nine tenths of them seen only once. The sequenced sample consisted of PBMCs. The receptors stem from a human donor with multiple sclerosis.

CDR3 in amino acids: CASSVGQGGAEKLFF. Written as DNA, the CDR3 is TGTGCCAGCAGCGTCGGTCAGGGAGGCGCTGAAAAACTGTTTTTT. This rearrangement joins TRBV5-8 to TRBJ1-4; maybe TRBD1 (5 bases). This CDR3 spans 15 amino acids. The germline V gene has CDR1 SGHTS and CDR2 YDEGEE. With 4 bases removed from V and 7 bases from J, the gap between germline ends came to 17 bases. Combining the CDR3 with reference TRBV5-8 and TRBJ1-4 gives the whole variable domain EAGVTQSPTHLIKTRGQQATLRCSPISGHTSVYWYQQALGLGLQFLLWYDEGEERNRGNFPPRFSGRQFPNYSSELNVNALELEDSALYLCASSVGQGGAEKLFFGSGTQLSVL.

This clone was recorded once. The chain has TRBV6-4 and TRBJ2-2; D not certain. Trimming removed 5 bases at V and 3 bases at J, with 4 bases between. The CDR3 sequence is 12 residues long. In germline, CDR1 is MRHNA, CDR2 SNTAGT. CDR3 nucleotide sequence: TGTGCCAGCAGTCCCGACACCGGGGAGCTGTTTTTT. Its translation: CASSPDTGELFF.

Here the CDR3 reads CASSLLPGQVNTGELFF. CDR3 DNA: TGTGCCAGCAGCCTTCTTCCGGGACAGGTGAATACCGGGGAGCTGTTTTTT. The chain joins TRBV11-2 to TRBJ2-2, with 8 bases aligning to TRBD1. Unmatched junction bases numbered 13, after V lost 5 bases and J lost 5 bases. CDR1 is SGHAT and CDR2 is FQNNGV in the germline V gene. This CDR3 region has 17 residues.

This chain uses TRBV2 with TRBJ1-2, with TRBD1 matching 7 bases. CDR3 length: 15 amino acids. The germline gives CDR1 SNHLY, CDR2 FYNNEI. The ends lost 6 bases at V and 4 bases at J; junction bases unmatched: 11. The CDR3 loop reads CASRPDRAGSYGYTF. The DNA of the CDR3 is TGTGCCAGCAGACCCGACAGGGCCGGTAGCTATGGCTACACCTTC.

The V gene is TRBV11-2, the J gene TRBJ1-4; D is unresolved. Looked up from germline, CDR1 is SGHAT and CDR2 is FQNNGV. Trimming pared 5 bases from V and 0 bases from J, leaving 7 bases between. The CDR3 runs to 14 residues. The CDR3 DNA reads as TGTGCCAGCAGCCCCAGCGCAACTAATGAAAAACTGTTTTTT. Translated: CASSPSATNEKLFF.

The gene calls are TRBV29-1 and TRBJ1-1; 7 positions agree with TRBD1. V shed 5 bases and J 3 bases; nucleotides not matched to a gene: 9. This CDR3 contains 14 residues. CDR1 is SQVTM, CDR2 ANQGSEA, per germline. This CDR3 reads CSVPPTGRDTEAFF. The CDR3 DNA reads TGCAGCGTTCCTCCGACAGGGCGGGACACTGAAGCTTTCTTT.

This clone has only a few counts. This rearrangement joins TRBV27 to TRBJ2-2; D is unresolved. Deletions cut 3 bases from V and 2 bases from J, with 4 bases between. In germline, CDR1 is MNHEY, CDR2 SMNVEV (reference sequence). The CDR3 consists of 13 residues. This chain's CDR3 is CASSFGNTGELFF. The CDR3 nucleotides read TGTGCCAGCAGTTTTGGAAACACCGGGGAGCTGTTTTTT.

The chain is built from TRBV5-1 and TRBJ2-1; 11 nucleotides line up with TRBD2. This CDR3 spans 16 amino acids. CDR1 SGHRS and CDR2 YFSETQ come from the germline V gene. The junction had 7 bases not matched to a gene; V was cut back by 4 bases and J by 4 bases. The CDR3: CASSQTSGGLYNEQFF. In DNA form, the CDR3 reads TGCGCCAGCAGCCAAACTAGCGGGGGACTGTACAATGAGCAGTTCTTC.

The CDR3 spells CASSLFAGSYGYTF. The CDR3, as DNA: TGTGCCAGCAGTTTATTTGCAGGGAGCTATGGCTACACCTTC. The rearrangement uses TRBV27 and TRBJ1-2, with D perhaps TRBD1 (5 bases). Germline loops: CDR1 MNHEY, CDR2 SMNVEV (reference sequence). V lost 1 base and J 4 bases, leaving 10 bases between the germline ends. The CDR3 has 14 amino acids.

This chain joins TRBV28 and TRBJ2-7; 8 nucleotides match TRBD1. With 10 bases clipped from V and 2 bases from J, the junction kept 4 bases outside the gene matches. The CDR3 loop spans 12 amino acids. Germline V gives CDR1 MDHEN, CDR2 SYDVKM. DNA of the CDR3: TGTGCCAACCCGGACAGGGCCTACGAGCAGTACTTC. Translated: CANPDRAYEQYF.

The rearrangement links TRBV7-9 to TRBJ1-5, with 8 nucleotides matching TRBD1. After removal of 5 bases from V and 6 bases from J, the junction contained 6 bases not matched to a gene. CDR1 SEHNR and CDR2 FQNEAQ come from the germline V gene (reference sequence). The CDR3 spans 14 residues. CDR3 DNA sequence: TGTGCCAGCAGCAAGGACAGGGAAGGTCAGCCCCAGCATTTT. As protein: CASSKDREGQPQHF.

V and J are TRBV5-4 and TRBJ1-2, with D maybe TRBD1 (5 bases). Germline CDR1 and CDR2: SGHNT and YYREEE (reference sequence). Trimming removed 0 bases from V and 8 bases from J, with 8 bases in between. CDR3 size: 12 residues. CDR3 in amino acids: CASSLGGAGYTF. The CDR3 DNA follows: TGTGCCAGCAGCTTGGGAGGGGCCGGCTACACCTTC. The variable domain in full, with the rest retrieved from reference TRBV5-4 and TRBJ1-2, is ETGVTQSPTHLIKTRGQQVTLRCSSQSGHNTVSWYQQALGQGPQFIFQYYREEENGRGNFPPRFSGLQFPNYSSELNVNALELDDSALYLCASSLGGAGYTFGSGTRLTVV.

CDR3 residues: CASSLAGQGTYEQYF. The CDR3 DNA sequence: TGTGCCAGCAGCTTAGCGGGACAGGGGACCTACGAGCAGTACTTC. V is TRBV7-6 and J is TRBJ2-7; 10 nucleotides line up with TRBD1. This CDR3 has 15 residues. Germline V CDR1 and CDR2: SGHVS, FNYEAQ. Unmatched junction bases numbered 1, after V lost 0 bases and J lost 2 bases. The full variable domain, with the rest looked up from reference TRBV7-6 and TRBJ2-7, is GAGVSQSPRYKVTKRGQDVALRCDPISGHVSLYWYRQALGQGPEFLTYFNYEAQQDKSGLPNDRFSAERPEGSISTLTIQRTEQRDSAMYRCASSLAGQGTYEQYFGPGTRLTVT.

V usage is TRBV11-2 and J usage is TRBJ2-2, with a weak D call TRBD2 (5 bases). Trimming cost V 1 base and J 10 bases, with 13 bases left between them. Germline CDR1 is SGHAT and CDR2 is FQNNGV. The CDR3 has 14 amino acids. Here the CDR3 reads CASSLVRTRPELFF. DNA of the CDR3: TGTGCCAGCAGCTTAGTCCGGACTCGGCCGGAGCTGTTTTTT.

This sequence joins TRBV6-1 and TRBJ1-1, with TRBD1 identical over 9 bases. With 5 bases clipped from V and 4 bases from J, the junction kept 5 bases outside the gene matches. The germline CDR1 and CDR2 sequences are MNHNS and SASEGT. The length of the CDR3 is 14 residues. CDR3 nucleotides: TGTGCCAGCAGTACCTTGACAGGGGGCACTGAAGCTTTCTTT. Amino acid sequence: CASSTLTGGTEAFF.

The chain couples TRBV19 to TRBJ1-1, with D possibly TRBD1 on 5 matching bases. The CDR3 runs to 16 residues. Trimming stripped 2 bases from V and 0 bases from J, with 13 bases between. The germline V gene has CDR1 LNHDA and CDR2 SQIVND (reference sequence). The DNA for the CDR3 is TGTGCCAGTAGTATAAGGTTAGGGGCACTGAACACTGAAGCTTTCTTT. It yields the protein CASSIRLGALNTEAFF.

This rearrangement joins TRBV14 to TRBJ2-2; D unresolved. CDR1 and CDR2 (germline): SGHDN, FVKESK. This CDR3 spans 13 amino acids. Trimming took off 4 bases at V and 6 bases at J, with 9 bases between the two ends. The CDR3 here is CASSPRGSGELFF. In DNA form, the CDR3 reads TGTGCCAGCAGCCCGCGTGGCTCCGGGGAGCTGTTTTTT.

The chain has TRBV2 and TRBJ1-5, with D unresolved. Germline V CDR1 and CDR2: SNHLY, FYNNEI. There are 14 residues in the CDR3. Trimming cost V 1 base and J 6 bases, with 10 bases left between them. The CDR3 bases are TGTGCCAGCAGTGAAGGGAGGGTAGGTCAGCCCCAGCATTTT. This codes for CASSEGRVGQPQHF.